This entry lists 17 T cell receptor beta chains sequenced from one sample in a study of human CD8 memory T cell subsets. Progenitor exhausted-like CD8+ memory cells (TPEX) were CCR7+ PD-1+ TIGIT+. The authors made TCR beta libraries using UMI-labeled 5' RACE. TCRdb re-called the 5' RACE reads and catalogs CDR3 proteins one per entry, DNA excluded. The sample holds roughly 10,000 distinct CDR3 sequences. Sample: CD8+ T cells from PBMCs. The receptors stem from a human donor in good health.

The CDR3 sequence: CASSKGQGGFQETQYF. The V and J genes are TRBV5-1 and TRBJ2-5; TCRdb proposes TRBD1, but this gene call is untestable without DNA. Germline loops: CDR1 SGHRS, CDR2 YFSETQ. The CDR3 loop spans 16 amino acids.

The gene calls are TRBV6-5 and TRBJ1-1. The length of the CDR3 is 15 residues. Germline CDR1 MNHEY, CDR2 SVGAGI. CDR3 region: CASSSPPRRDTEAFF.

The chain is built from TRBV3-1 and TRBJ2-4; there is no DNA to check the TCRdb D call of TRBD1. This CDR3 is 18 amino acids long. The V gene's germline CDR1 is LGHDT and CDR2 YNNKEL (reference sequence). Here the CDR3 reads CASSQGPGLDGPKNIQYF.

This rearrangement joins TRBV5-5 to TRBJ2-1. The germline V gene has CDR1 SGHKS and CDR2 YYEKEE (reference sequence). CDR3 length equals 15 residues. CDR3 amino acids: CASSLEPLPVNEQFF.

The CDR3 loop is CASSYSRAGTGDEAFF. V gene TRBV6-2 or TRBV6-3 combines with J gene TRBJ1-1; absent DNA, TCRdb's TRBD1 call cannot be checked. Germline assignment: CDR1 MNHEY and CDR2 SVGEGT. The CDR3 is 16 residues long.

J is TRBJ2-3 and V is TRBV11-3. The CDR3 has 13 amino acids. CDR1 is SGHNT and CDR2 is YENEEA in the germline V gene. The CDR3 sequence is CASSNTNTDTQYF. Full variable domain (rest looked up from reference TRBV11-3 and TRBJ2-3): EAGVVQSPRYKIIEKKQPVAFWCNPISGHNTLYWYLQNLGQGPELLIRYENEEAVDDSQLPKDRFSAERLKGVDSTLKIQPAELGDSAVYLCASSNTNTDTQYFGPGTRLTVL.

Judged by frequency, this clonotype is medium-sized (0.01 to 0.1%). The chain joins TRBV18 to TRBJ1-1; there is no DNA to check the TCRdb D call of TRBD1. The CDR3 is 15 residues long. Germline assignment: CDR1 KGHSH and CDR2 LQKENI. The CDR3 reads CASSRTGFSDTEAFF. Complete variable domain (other parts from reference TRBV18 and TRBJ1-1): NAGVMQNPRHLVRRRGQEARLRCSPMKGHSHVYWYRQLPEEGLKFMVYLQKENIIDESGMPKERFSAEFPKEGPSILRIQQVVRGDSAAYFCASSRTGFSDTEAFFGQGTRLTVV.

J is TRBJ2-5 and V is TRBV6-5; with no DNA, the TCRdb D assignment of TRBD2 cannot be verified. Germline-derived CDR1 and CDR2 are MNHEY and SVGAGI. This CDR3 contains 18 residues. Here the CDR3 reads CASSGRTSGAITQETQYF.

The chain uses TRBV7-9 and TRBJ2-1; TCRdb proposes TRBD2, but this gene call is untestable without DNA. This CDR3 contains 11 residues. Germline V lookup: CDR1 SEHNR, CDR2 FQNEAQ (reference sequence). CDR3 region: CASRSGLEQFF.

This chain connects TRBV19 to TRBJ1-2; TCRdb lists TRBD1, though no DNA is available to test this call. CDR1 and CDR2 from the germline V gene are LNHDA and SQIVND (reference sequence). The CDR3 runs 14 residues. CDR3: CATPIGAQGDGYTF.

J is TRBJ2-7 and V is TRBV7-9. This CDR3 contains 14 residues. CDR1 SEHNR and CDR2 FQNEAQ come from the germline V gene (reference sequence). CDR3 in amino acids: CASSPVGSSYEQYF.

This chain joins TRBV6-1 and TRBJ2-1; as DNA is missing, the TRBD2 call by TCRdb cannot be tested. Germline CDR1 MNHNS, CDR2 SASEGT. CDR3 length equals 15 residues. The CDR3 reads CASRVTSGNYNEQFF.

The J gene is TRBJ1-1, the V gene TRBV5-1; TCRdb gives TRBD1 as the D gene, but with no DNA this cannot be confirmed. The V gene's germline CDR1 is SGHRS and CDR2 YFSETQ. This CDR3 has 14 residues. CDR3 residues: CASSPGTGVTEAFF. The full variable domain, its missing parts supplied by reference TRBV5-1 and TRBJ1-1, is KAGVTQTPRYLIKTRGQQVTLSCSPISGHRSVSWYQQTPGQGLQFLFEYFSETQRNKGNFPGRFSGRQFSNSRSEMNVSTLELGDSALYLCASSPGTGVTEAFFGQGTRLTVV.

The rearrangement joins TRBV12-3 or TRBV12-4 to TRBJ2-1; lacking DNA, the TRBD1 call made by TCRdb goes unchecked. The CDR3 totals 11 residues. The CDR3 loop is CASLWGNEQFF.

The chain carries TRBV12-3 or TRBV12-4 and TRBJ1-1; TCRdb reports TRBD1, a call that lacks DNA to check it against. The CDR3 covers 17 residues. CDR3 amino acids: CASSSLTITGANTEAFF.

This clonotype is labeled medium-sized based on frequency. The chain employs TRBV28 and TRBJ2-7. The germline V gene encodes CDR1 MDHEN and CDR2 SYDVKM. The CDR3 has 15 residues. The CDR3: CASSLFRTGPYEQYF.

CDR3 amino acids: CASSLGIRRGAVDEQFF. The J gene is TRBJ2-1, the V gene TRBV7-2; the TRBD1 assignment by TCRdb is unverifiable without DNA. The germline V gene encodes CDR1 SGHTA and CDR2 FQGNSA. CDR3 length equals 17 residues.